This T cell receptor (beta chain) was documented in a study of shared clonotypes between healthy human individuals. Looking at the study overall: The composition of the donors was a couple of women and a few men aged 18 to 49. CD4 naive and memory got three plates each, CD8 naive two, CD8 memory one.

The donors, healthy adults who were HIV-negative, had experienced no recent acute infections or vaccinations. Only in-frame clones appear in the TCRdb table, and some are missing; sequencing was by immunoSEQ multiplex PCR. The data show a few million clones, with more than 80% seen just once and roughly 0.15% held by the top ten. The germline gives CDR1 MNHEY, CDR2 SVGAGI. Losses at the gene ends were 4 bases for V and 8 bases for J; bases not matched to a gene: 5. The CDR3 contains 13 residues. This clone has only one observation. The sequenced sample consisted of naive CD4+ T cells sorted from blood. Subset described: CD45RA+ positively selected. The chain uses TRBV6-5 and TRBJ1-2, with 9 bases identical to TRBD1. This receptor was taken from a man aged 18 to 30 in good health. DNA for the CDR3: TGTGCCAGCAGTTCCCGGACAGGGGAGGGCTACACCTTC. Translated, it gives CASSSRTGEGYTF.